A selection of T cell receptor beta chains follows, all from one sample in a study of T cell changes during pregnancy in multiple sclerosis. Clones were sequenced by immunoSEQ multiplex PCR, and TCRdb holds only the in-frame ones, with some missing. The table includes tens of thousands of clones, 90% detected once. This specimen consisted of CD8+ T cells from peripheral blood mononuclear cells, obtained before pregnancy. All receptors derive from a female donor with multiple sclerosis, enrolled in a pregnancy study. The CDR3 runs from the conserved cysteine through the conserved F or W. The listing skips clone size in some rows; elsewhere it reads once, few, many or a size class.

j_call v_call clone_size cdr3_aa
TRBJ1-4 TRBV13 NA CASSPPADATNEKLFF
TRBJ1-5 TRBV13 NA CASSLGRGNQPQHF
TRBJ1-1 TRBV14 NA CASSQGEVAFF
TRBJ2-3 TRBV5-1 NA CASSALRDRTTDTQYF
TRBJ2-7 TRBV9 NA CASSVETSGGPPYEQYF
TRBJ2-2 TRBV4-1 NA CASSHQPTSGGELFF
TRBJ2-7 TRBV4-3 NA CASSQEWTTSYEQYF
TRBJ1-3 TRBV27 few CASSPDSYADGNTIYF
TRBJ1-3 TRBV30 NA CAWGSGSGNTIYF
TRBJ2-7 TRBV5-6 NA CASSQHRYEQYF